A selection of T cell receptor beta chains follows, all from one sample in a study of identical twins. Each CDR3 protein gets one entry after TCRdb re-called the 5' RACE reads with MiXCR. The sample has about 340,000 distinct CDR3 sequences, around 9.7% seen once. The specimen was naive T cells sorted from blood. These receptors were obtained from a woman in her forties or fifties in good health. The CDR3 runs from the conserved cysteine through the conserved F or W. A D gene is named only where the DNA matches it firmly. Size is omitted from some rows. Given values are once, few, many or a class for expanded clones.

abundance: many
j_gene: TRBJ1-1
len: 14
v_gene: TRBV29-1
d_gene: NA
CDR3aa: CSVEEIPQNTEAFF
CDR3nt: TGCAGCGTTGAAGAAATTCCCCAGAACACTGAAGCTTTCTTT

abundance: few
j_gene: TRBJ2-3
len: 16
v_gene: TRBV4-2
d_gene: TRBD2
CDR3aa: CASSQGLAGAVDTQYF
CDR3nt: TGTGCCAGCAGCCAAGGACTAGCGGGAGCAGTAGATACGCAGTATTTT

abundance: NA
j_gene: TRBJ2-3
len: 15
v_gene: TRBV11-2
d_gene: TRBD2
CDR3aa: CASSLSAGGGDTQYF
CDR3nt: TGTGCCAGCAGCCTCTCAGCGGGAGGAGGGGATACGCAGTATTTT

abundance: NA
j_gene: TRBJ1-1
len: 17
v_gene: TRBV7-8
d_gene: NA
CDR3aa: CASSLGPQGLRGTEAFF
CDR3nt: TGTGCCAGCAGCTTAGGCCCGCAGGGGCTTCGTGGCACTGAAGCTTTCTTT

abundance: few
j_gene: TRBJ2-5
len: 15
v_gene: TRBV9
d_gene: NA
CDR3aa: CASSVGHTHQETQYF
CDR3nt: TGTGCCAGCAGCGTTGGCCACACTCACCAAGAGACCCAGTACTTC

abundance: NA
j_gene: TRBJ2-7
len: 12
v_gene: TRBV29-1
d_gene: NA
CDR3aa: CSVATSTYEQYF
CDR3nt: TGCAGCGTTGCTACGTCGACGTACGAGCAGTACTTC

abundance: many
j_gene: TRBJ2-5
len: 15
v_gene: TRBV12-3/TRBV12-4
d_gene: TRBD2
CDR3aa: CASRRVAGGEETQYF
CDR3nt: TGTGCCAGCAGGCGGGTCGCGGGAGGGGAAGAGACCCAGTACTTC

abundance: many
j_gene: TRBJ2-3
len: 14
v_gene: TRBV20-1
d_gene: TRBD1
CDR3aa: CSATSGGRTDTQYF
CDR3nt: TGCAGTGCTACCTCAGGGGGCCGGACAGATACGCAGTATTTT

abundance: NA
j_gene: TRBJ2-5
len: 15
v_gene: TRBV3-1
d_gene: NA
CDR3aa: CASRYGQGGQETQYF
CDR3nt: TGTGCCAGCAGATACGGACAGGGAGGGCAAGAGACCCAGTACTTC

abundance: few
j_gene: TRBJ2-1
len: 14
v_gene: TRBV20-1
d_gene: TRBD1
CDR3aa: CSATQGANYNEQFF
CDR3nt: TGCAGTGCTACGCAGGGGGCTAACTACAATGAGCAGTTCTTC

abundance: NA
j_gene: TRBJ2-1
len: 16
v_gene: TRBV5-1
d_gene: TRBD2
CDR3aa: CASSPLAGGPVNEQFF
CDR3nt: TGCGCCAGCAGCCCTCTAGCGGGAGGGCCCGTGAATGAGCAGTTCTTC

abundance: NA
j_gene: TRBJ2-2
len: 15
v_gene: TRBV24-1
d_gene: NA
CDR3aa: CATSSHQVGTGELFF
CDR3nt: TGTGCCACCAGTTCCCACCAGGTGGGGACCGGGGAGCTGTTTTTT

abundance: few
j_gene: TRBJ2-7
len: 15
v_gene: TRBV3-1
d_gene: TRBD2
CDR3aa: CASSQAGTSNGEQYF
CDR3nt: TGTGCCAGCAGCCAAGCCGGGACTAGTAACGGCGAGCAGTACTTC

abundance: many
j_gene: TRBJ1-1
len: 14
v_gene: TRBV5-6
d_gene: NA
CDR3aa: CASSLVGGTGEAFF
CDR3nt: TGTGCCAGCAGCTTGGTTGGGGGTACAGGCGAAGCTTTCTTT

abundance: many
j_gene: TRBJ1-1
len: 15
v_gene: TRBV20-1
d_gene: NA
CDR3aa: CSARDQSGGGAEAFF
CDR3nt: TGCAGTGCTAGAGATCAATCGGGGGGAGGAGCTGAAGCTTTCTTT

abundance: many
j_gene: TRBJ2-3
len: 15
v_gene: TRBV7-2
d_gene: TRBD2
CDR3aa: CASSLGEGSTDTQYF
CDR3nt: TGTGCCAGCAGCTTAGGGGAGGGAAGCACAGATACGCAGTATTTT

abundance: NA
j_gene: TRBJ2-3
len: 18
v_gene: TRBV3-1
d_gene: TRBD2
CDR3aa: CASSQEMPSLAGVDTQYF
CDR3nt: TGTGCCAGCAGCCAAGAGATGCCGTCACTAGCGGGAGTAGATACGCAGTATTTT

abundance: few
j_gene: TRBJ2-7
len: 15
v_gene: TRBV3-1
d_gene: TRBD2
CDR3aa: CASSQAGLAYYEQYF
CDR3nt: TGTGCCAGCAGCCAAGCTGGACTAGCGTACTACGAGCAGTACTTC

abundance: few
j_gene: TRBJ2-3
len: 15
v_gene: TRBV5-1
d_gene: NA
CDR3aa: CASSLDDAYTDTQYF
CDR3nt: TGCGCCAGCAGCTTGGACGACGCCTACACAGATACGCAGTATTTT

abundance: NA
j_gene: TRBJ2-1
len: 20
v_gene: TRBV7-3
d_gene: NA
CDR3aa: CASSFLPPPTPSAMNNEQFF
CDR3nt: TGTGCCAGCAGCTTTCTTCCGCCCCCGACTCCTAGCGCGATGAACAATGAGCAGTTCTTC

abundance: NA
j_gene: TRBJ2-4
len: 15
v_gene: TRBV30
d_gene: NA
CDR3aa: CAWSVQGTPKNIQYF
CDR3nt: TGTGCCTGGAGTGTACAGGGCACCCCCAAAAACATTCAGTACTTC

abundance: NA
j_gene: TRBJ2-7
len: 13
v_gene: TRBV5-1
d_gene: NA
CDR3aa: CASSLYGSYEQYF
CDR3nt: TGCGCCAGCAGCTTGTACGGGAGCTACGAGCAGTACTTC

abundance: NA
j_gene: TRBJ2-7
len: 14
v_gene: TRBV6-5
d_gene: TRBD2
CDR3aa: CASSYGGRAGEQYF
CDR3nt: TGTGCCAGCAGTTACGGGGGGAGGGCGGGAGAGCAGTACTTC

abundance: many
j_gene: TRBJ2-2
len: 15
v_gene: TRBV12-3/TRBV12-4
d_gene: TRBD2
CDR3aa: CASSIPGGSSGELFF
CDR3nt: TGTGCCAGCAGTATCCCGGGGGGGAGCTCCGGGGAGCTGTTTTTT

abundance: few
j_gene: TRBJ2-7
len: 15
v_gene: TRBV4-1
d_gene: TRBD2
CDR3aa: CASSHPGTSDYEQYF
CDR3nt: TGCGCCAGCAGCCATCCCGGGACTAGCGACTACGAGCAGTACTTC

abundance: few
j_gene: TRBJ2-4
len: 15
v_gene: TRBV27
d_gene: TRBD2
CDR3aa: CASMDRLAVKNIQYF
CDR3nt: TGTGCCAGCATGGATAGACTAGCGGTCAAAAACATTCAGTACTTC

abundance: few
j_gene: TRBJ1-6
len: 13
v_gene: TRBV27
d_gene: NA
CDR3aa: CATGSSYNSPLHF
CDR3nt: TGTGCCACCGGGTCGTCCTATAATTCACCCCTCCACTTT

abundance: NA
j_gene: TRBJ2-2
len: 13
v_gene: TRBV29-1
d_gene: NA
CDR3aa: CSVDREDTGELFF
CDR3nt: TGCAGCGTTGATAGGGAGGACACCGGGGAGCTGTTTTTT

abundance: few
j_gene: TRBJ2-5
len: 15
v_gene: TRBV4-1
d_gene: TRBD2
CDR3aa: CASSQLAGVQETQYF
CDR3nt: TGCGCCAGCAGCCAACTAGCGGGAGTTCAAGAGACCCAGTACTTC

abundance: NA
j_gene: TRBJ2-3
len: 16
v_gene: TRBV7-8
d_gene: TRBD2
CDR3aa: CASRLTGTSGRDTQYF
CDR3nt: TGTGCCAGCAGATTGACCGGGACTAGCGGGAGAGATACGCAGTATTTT

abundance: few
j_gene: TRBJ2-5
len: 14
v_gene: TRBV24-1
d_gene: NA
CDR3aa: CATSDLGGVGTQYF
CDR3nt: TGTGCCACCAGTGACCTAGGGGGGGTCGGGACCCAGTACTTC

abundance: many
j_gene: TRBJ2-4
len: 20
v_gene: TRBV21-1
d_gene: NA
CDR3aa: CASSKASAGTVPLAKNIQYF
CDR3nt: TGTGCCAGCAGCAAAGCGAGTGCGGGGACAGTTCCCCTAGCCAAAAACATTCAGTACTTC

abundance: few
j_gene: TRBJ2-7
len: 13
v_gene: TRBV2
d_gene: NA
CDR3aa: CASSSWPPYEQYF
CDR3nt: TGTGCCAGCAGTTCTTGGCCCCCCTACGAGCAGTACTTC

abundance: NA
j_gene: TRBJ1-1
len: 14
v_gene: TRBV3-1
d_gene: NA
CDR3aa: CASSPRVGDAEAFF
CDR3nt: TGTGCCAGCAGCCCTCGGGTCGGAGATGCTGAAGCTTTCTTT

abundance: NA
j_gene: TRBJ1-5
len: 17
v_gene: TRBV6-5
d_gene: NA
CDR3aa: CASSYSVLRDSNQPQHF
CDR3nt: TGTGCCAGCAGTTACTCAGTTTTAAGGGATAGCAATCAGCCCCAGCATTTT

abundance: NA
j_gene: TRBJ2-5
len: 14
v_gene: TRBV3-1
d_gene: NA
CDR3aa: CASSQEGAQETQYF
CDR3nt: TGTGCCAGCAGCCAAGAAGGGGCCCAAGAGACCCAGTACTTC

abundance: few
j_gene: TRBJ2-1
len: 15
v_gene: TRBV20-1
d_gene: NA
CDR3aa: CSASVPGGSYNEQFF
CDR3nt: TGCAGTGCTAGCGTGCCCGGCGGGTCCTACAATGAGCAGTTCTTC

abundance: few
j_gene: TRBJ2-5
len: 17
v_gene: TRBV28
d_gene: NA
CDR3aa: CASSLPQGGQGEETQYF
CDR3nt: TGTGCCAGCAGTTTACCGCAAGGGGGGCAGGGTGAGGAGACCCAGTACTTC

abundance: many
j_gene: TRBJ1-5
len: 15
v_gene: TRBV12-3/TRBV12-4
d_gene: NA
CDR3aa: CASSFTGYSNQPQHF
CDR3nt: TGTGCCAGCAGTTTTACAGGCTATAGCAATCAGCCCCAGCATTTT

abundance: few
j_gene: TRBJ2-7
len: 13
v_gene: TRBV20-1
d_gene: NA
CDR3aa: CSARDPSSYEQYF
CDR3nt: TGCAGTGCTAGGGACCCGTCCTCCTACGAGCAGTACTTC

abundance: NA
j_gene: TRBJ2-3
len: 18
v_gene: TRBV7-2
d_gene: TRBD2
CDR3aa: CASSLEAQGAGGRNTQYF
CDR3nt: TGTGCCAGCAGCTTAGAGGCCCAGGGAGCGGGAGGGAGGAATACGCAGTATTTT